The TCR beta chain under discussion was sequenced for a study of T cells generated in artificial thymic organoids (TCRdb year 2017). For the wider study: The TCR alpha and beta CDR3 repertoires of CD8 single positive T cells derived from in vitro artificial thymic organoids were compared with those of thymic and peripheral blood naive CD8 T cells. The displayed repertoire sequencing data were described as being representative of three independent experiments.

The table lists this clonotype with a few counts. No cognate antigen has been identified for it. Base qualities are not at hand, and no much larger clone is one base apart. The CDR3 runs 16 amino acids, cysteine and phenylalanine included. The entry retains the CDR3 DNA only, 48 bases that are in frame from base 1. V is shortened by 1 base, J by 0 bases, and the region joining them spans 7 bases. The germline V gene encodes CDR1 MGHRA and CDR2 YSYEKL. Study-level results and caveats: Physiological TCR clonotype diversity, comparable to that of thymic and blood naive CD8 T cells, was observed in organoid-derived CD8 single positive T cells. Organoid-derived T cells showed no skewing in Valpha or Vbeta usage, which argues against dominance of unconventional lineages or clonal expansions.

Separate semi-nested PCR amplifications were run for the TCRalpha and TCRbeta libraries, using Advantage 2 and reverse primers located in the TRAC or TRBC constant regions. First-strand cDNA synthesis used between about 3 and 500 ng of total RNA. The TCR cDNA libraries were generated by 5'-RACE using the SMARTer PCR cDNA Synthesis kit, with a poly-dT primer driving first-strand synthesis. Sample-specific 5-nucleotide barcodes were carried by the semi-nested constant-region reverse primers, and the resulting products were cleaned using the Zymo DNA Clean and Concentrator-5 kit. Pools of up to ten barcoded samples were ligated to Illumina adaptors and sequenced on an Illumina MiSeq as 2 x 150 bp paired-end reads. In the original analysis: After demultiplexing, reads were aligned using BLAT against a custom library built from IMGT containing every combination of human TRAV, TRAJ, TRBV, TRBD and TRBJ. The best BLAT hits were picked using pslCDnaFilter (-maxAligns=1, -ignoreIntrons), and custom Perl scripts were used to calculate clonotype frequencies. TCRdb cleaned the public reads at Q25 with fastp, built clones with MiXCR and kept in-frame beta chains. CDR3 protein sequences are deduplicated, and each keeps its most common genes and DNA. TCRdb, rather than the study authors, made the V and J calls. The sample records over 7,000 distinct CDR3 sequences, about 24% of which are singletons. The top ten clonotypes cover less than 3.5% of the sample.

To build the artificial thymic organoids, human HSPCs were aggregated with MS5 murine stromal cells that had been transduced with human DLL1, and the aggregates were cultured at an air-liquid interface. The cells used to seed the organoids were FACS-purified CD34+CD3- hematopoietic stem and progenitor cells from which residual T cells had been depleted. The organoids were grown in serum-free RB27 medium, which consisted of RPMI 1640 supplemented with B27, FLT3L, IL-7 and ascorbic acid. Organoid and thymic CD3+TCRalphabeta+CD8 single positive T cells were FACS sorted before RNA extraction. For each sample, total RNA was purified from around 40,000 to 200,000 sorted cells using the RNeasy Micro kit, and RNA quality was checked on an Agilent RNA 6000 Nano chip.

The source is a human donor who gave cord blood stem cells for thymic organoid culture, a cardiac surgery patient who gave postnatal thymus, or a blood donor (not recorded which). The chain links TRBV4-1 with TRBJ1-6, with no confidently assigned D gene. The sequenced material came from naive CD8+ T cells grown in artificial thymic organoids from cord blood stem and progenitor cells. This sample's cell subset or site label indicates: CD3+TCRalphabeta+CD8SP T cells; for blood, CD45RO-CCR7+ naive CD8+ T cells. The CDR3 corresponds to CASSQAPTSYNSPLHF. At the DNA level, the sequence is TGCGCCAGCAGCCAAGCCCCGACCTCCTATAATTCACCCCTCCACTTT.